The TCR beta chain described here comes from a study of T cells after yellow fever vaccination. About the research overall: The fractions with low cell numbers were processed using SMART-Seq v4 Ultra Low Input.

This clonotype was seen only a few times. TCRdb reanalysed the 5' RACE reads using MiXCR and keeps one entry per CDR3 protein. This sample has 200,000 to 250,000 distinct CDR3 sequences, with about 3% found just once. There are 13 residues in the CDR3. Unmatched junction bases numbered 5, after V lost 5 bases and J lost 5 bases. Germline V CDR1 and CDR2: DFQATT, SNEGSKA (reference sequence). The source material was CD4+ T cells sorted from PBMCs, sampled 10 days after the yellow fever booster vaccination. This TCR derives from a young man who received the YFV17D yellow fever vaccine. This rearrangement joins TRBV20-1 to TRBJ2-5; 10 bases map to TRBD1. CDR3 in DNA: TGCAGTGCTGGGGGACAGGGGTCGGAGACCCAGTACTTC. It encodes CSAGGQGSETQYF.